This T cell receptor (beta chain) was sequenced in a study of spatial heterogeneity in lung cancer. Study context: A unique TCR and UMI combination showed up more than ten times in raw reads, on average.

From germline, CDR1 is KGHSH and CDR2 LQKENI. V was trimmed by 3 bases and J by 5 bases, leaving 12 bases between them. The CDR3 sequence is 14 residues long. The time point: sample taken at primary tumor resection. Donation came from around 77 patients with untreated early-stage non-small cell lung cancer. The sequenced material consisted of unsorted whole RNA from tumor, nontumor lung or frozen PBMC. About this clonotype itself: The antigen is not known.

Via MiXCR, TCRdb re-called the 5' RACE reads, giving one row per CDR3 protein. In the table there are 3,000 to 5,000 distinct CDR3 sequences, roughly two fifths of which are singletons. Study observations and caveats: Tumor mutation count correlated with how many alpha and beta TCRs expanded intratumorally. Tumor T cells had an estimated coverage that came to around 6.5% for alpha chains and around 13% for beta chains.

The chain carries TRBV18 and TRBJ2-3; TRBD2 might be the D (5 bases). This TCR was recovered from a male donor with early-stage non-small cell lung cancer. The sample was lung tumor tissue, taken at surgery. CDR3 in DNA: TGTGCCAGCTCACCGCGCCGCGAGGGAGATACGCAGTATTTT. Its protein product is CASSPRREGDTQYF.